These 5 T cell receptor beta chains originate from one sample sequenced in a study of PD-1 blockade in classical Hodgkin lymphoma. The repertoire was sequenced with immunoSEQ multiplex PCR; TCRdb's copy has only in-frame clones and lacks some. This sample has thousands of clones; 70% to 80% occur once, and the top ten carry 60%. No patient escaped relapse after autologous stem cell transplantation, and brentuximab vedotin exposure varied. The starting material was peripheral blood mononuclear cells (PBMCs), obtained at baseline. These receptor sequences come from a human donor with classical Hodgkin lymphoma.

V is TRBV6-6 and J is TRBJ1-2; D may be TRBD1 (6 bases). Germline values: CDR1 MNHNY, CDR2 SVGAGI (reference sequence). CDR3 length equals 13 residues. Trimming shortened V by 5 bases and J by 8 bases, and 15 bases separated the two germline ends. CDR3 DNA: TGTGCCAGCAGTCCGGGGGCCGGATACGGCTACACCTTC. Translating it yields CASSPGAGYGYTF.

In its sample, this clone ranks as hyperexpanded. The germline gene is not matched at one end of the junction; a read error may be the cause. This sequence joins TRBV2 and TRBJ1-5, with D perhaps matching TRBD1 (6 bases). The CDR3 loop spans 12 amino acids. The germline CDR1 and CDR2 sequences are SNHLY and FYNNEI. Here the CDR3 reads CASSDGSRTVVF. The CDR3 nucleotides read TGTGCCAGCAGTGATGGGTCGCGGACAGTTGTTTTT.

This chain joins TRBV7-9 and TRBJ1-2; D unresolved. This CDR3 is 12 amino acids long. V lost 6 bases and J lost 4, with 9 bases in between. Germline V gene sequence: CDR1 SEHNR, CDR2 FQNEAQ (reference sequence). CDR3 loop: CASRRDVYGYTF. CDR3 in DNA: TGTGCCAGCAGGCGAGACGTCTATGGCTACACCTTC.

J is TRBJ1-2 and V is TRBV9; the match to TRBD1 covers 8 bases. In germline, CDR1 is SGDLS, CDR2 YYNGEE. The J segment lost 3 bases and the V segment lost 5 bases, leaving 9 bases of the junction unmatched. The CDR3 consists of 15 residues. The CDR3 reads CASSASWTGYYGYTF. In nucleotides, the CDR3 is TGTGCCAGCAGTGCATCTTGGACAGGGTACTATGGCTACACCTTC.

This rearrangement joins TRBV15 to TRBJ1-6; 7 bases fit TRBD1. V dropped 3 bases and J dropped 11; count of bases not matched to a gene: 10. The CDR3 totals 15 residues. The germline V gene encodes CDR1 LNHNV and CDR2 YYDKDF (reference sequence). Here the CDR3 DNA reads TGTGCCACCAGCAGGGACACAGGGGTCTGGGCACCCCTCCACTTT. Its translation is CATSRDTGVWAPLHF.